This is a list of T cell receptor beta chains from one sample in a study of neurological immune-mediated disorders. TCRdb recomputed calls from the 5' RACE reads with MiXCR, one row per CDR3 protein. The table lists under 50,000 distinct CDR3 sequences, 13% of them singletons. Sequencing was carried out using PBMCs. Every receptor here comes from a male donor with HTLV-1-associated myelopathy (HAM/TSP). Each CDR3 is given with its conserved first and last residue. D genes are given only for firm matches. The listing skips clone size in some rows; elsewhere it reads once, few, many or a size class.

d_call: .
clone_size: many
v_call: TRBV29-1
j_call: TRBJ2-5
cdr3_aa: CSVEDRGAGLETQYF
cdr3_nt: TGCAGCGTTGAAGATCGAGGGGCAGGGCTAGAGACCCAGTACTTC

d_call: .
clone_size: .
v_call: TRBV20-1
j_call: TRBJ2-7
cdr3_aa: CSAIYQDKLNEQYF
cdr3_nt: TGCAGTGCTATATATCAGGACAAATTGAACGAGCAGTACTTC

d_call: TRBD1
clone_size: few
v_call: TRBV15
j_call: TRBJ2-1
cdr3_aa: CATSGFSPGTAHNEQFF
cdr3_nt: TGTGCCACCAGCGGTTTCTCTCCCGGGACAGCACACAATGAGCAGTTCTTC

d_call: .
clone_size: medium-sized
v_call: TRBV5-1
j_call: TRBJ1-1
cdr3_aa: CASRPRSSWTEAFF
cdr3_nt: TGCGCCAGCAGGCCCAGGTCGAGTTGGACTGAAGCTTTCTTT

d_call: .
clone_size: .
v_call: TRBV5-1
j_call: TRBJ2-5
cdr3_aa: CASSLTLGGETQYF
cdr3_nt: TGCGCCAGCAGCTTGACACTGGGTGGGGAGACCCAGTACTTC

d_call: .
clone_size: many
v_call: TRBV5-1
j_call: TRBJ2-7
cdr3_aa: CASSLGLGSAGLTYEQYF
cdr3_nt: TGCGCCAGCAGTTTGGGCCTTGGTTCGGCAGGATTAACCTACGAGCAGTACTTC

d_call: .
clone_size: many
v_call: TRBV5-1
j_call: TRBJ2-3
cdr3_aa: CASSPGPGDTQYF
cdr3_nt: TGCGCCAGCAGCCCCGGACCTGGGGATACGCAGTATTTT

d_call: TRBD1
clone_size: many
v_call: TRBV5-1
j_call: TRBJ2-2
cdr3_aa: CASSWGTGNTGELFF
cdr3_nt: TGCGCCAGCAGTTGGGGGACAGGAAACACCGGGGAGCTGTTTTTT

d_call: TRBD1
clone_size: .
v_call: TRBV6-6
j_call: TRBJ1-2
cdr3_aa: CASSPTGAGYTF
cdr3_nt: TGTGCCAGCAGTCCGACAGGGGCCGGCTACACCTTC

d_call: TRBD1
clone_size: .
v_call: TRBV11-2
j_call: TRBJ2-1
cdr3_aa: CASRRGMTGQGANEQLF
cdr3_nt: TGTGCCAGCAGAAGGGGAATGACGGGACAGGGCGCCAATGAGCAGTTATTC